This T cell receptor beta chain was sequenced for a study of spatial heterogeneity in lung cancer. Time point described: sample taken at primary tumor resection. In its sample, this clonotype is medium-sized (0.01 to 0.1%). TCRdb re-derived calls from the 5' RACE reads in MiXCR, one entry per CDR3 protein. The sample lists some 8,900 distinct CDR3 sequences; about 4.5% were seen once. The clonotype comes from a male donor with early-stage non-small cell lung cancer. Material: PBMCs, obtained at surgery.

The CDR3 here is CASSRPNQPQHF. As DNA, the CDR3 is TGTGCCAGCAGTAGACCCAATCAGCCCCAGCATTTT. The J gene is TRBJ1-5, the V gene TRBV28; no definite D call. Germline loops: CDR1 MDHEN, CDR2 SYDVKM. This CDR3 spans 12 amino acids. With 5 bases removed from V and 3 bases from J, the gap between germline ends came to 5 bases.